Below, 24 T cell receptor beta chains from the same sample are listed, as sequenced in a study of cytotoxic CD8 clonotypes in ibrutinib-treated CLL. Profiled with immunoSEQ multiplex PCR; TCRdb holds only in-frame clones, not every one. The sample lists some 61,000 clones, about 63% occurring once. Here the sequenced sample was PBMCs, taken after 12 months of ibrutinib treatment. These receptors were taken from a human donor with chronic lymphocytic leukemia.

The V and J genes are TRBV7-9 and TRBJ2-2; no firm D call. The V end was cut by 5 bases, the J end by 8 bases, with 15 bases between. Per the germline V gene, CDR1 is SEHNR and CDR2 is FQNEAQ (reference sequence). The CDR3 is 14 residues long. The CDR3, as DNA: TGTGCCAGCAGCCCAAGAGATCTGGGAGGGGAGCTGTTTTTT. Translating gives CASSPRDLGGELFF.

V is TRBV7-9 and J is TRBJ2-5; 8 nucleotides align to TRBD1. Germline CDR1 and CDR2: SEHNR and FQNEAQ (reference sequence). Trimming cost V 6 bases and J 3 bases; bases outside gene matches: 6. The CDR3 loop spans 14 amino acids. As DNA, the CDR3 is TGTGCCAGCAGTTATCGGACAGGGAAAGAGACCCAGTACTTC. Protein product: CASSYRTGKETQYF.

V is TRBV7-9 and J is TRBJ2-1; D not resolved. The germline gives CDR1 SEHNR, CDR2 FQNEAQ (reference sequence). The V end was cut by 5 bases, the J end by 12 bases, with 11 bases between. CDR3 length: 11 amino acids. The CDR3 sequence: CASSQGVGQFF. CDR3 bases: TGTGCCAGCAGCCAAGGCGTAGGGCAGTTCTTC.

This chain connects TRBV7-3 to TRBJ2-1; 9 bases are a match to TRBD2. The V and J ends lost 0 bases and 5 bases, in that order; junction bases with no gene match: 5. The CDR3 has 16 residues. Germline assignment: CDR1 SGHTA and CDR2 FQGTGA. This CDR3 is CASSLTSGGDNNEQFF. CDR3 coding DNA: TGTGCCAGCAGCTTAACTAGCGGGGGAGACAACAATGAGCAGTTCTTC.

The chain is built from TRBV18 and TRBJ2-5; 11 bases align to TRBD2. Trimming removed 5 bases from V and 0 bases from J; junction bases left unmatched: 5. Germline CDR1 reads KGHSH; CDR2 reads LQKENI. This CDR3 has 16 amino acids. The CDR3 protein is CASSKRTSGYQETQYF. The CDR3 DNA sequence: TGTGCCAGCTCAAAGAGGACTAGCGGGTACCAAGAGACCCAGTACTTC. Supplemented by reference TRBV18 and TRBJ2-5, the full variable domain reads NAGVMQNPRHLVRRRGQEARLRCSPMKGHSHVYWYRQLPEEGLKFMVYLQKENIIDESGMPKERFSAEFPKEGPSILRIQQVVRGDSAAYFCASSKRTSGYQETQYFGPGTRLLVL.

This clone appeared a few times. The genes are TRBV6-6 and TRBJ1-2; D is undetermined. Germline values: CDR1 MNHNY, CDR2 SVGAGI (reference sequence). Trimming shortened V by 8 bases and J by 7 bases, and 14 bases separated the two germline ends. This CDR3 region has 12 residues. The CDR3 spells CASQSGQGGYTF. The CDR3 DNA reads TGTGCCAGCCAGTCGGGCCAAGGTGGCTACACCTTC.

V usage is TRBV6-6 and J usage is TRBJ1-3; no firm D call. The CDR3 has 15 residues. Per germline, CDR1 MNHNY and CDR2 SVGAGI (reference sequence). Trimming removed 2 bases from V and 4 bases from J, with 12 bases in between. CDR3 region: CASSYTSIQGNTIYF. CDR3 DNA: TGTGCCAGCAGTTACACTTCGATACAAGGAAACACCATATATTTT.

This sequence joins TRBV5-1 and TRBJ1-6; 7 nucleotides align to TRBD1. This CDR3 region has 14 residues. CDR1 and CDR2 from the germline V gene are SGHRS and YFSETQ. J gave up 10 bases and V 0 bases, and 4 bases lay outside the gene matches. The CDR3 coding sequence is TGCGCCAGCAGCTTGGAGGGGGCGGGATCACCCCTCCACTTT. The encoded protein is CASSLEGAGSPLHF. The full variable domain, in which reference TRBV5-1 and TRBJ1-6 provide the parts outside the CDR3, is KAGVTQTPRYLIKTRGQQVTLSCSPISGHRSVSWYQQTPGQGLQFLFEYFSETQRNKGNFPGRFSGRQFSNSRSEMNVSTLELGDSALYLCASSLEGAGSPLHFGNGTRLTVT.

V and J are TRBV19 and TRBJ1-1; D call uncertain. CDR3 size: 13 residues. Germline assignment: CDR1 LNHDA and CDR2 SQIVND (reference sequence). V was clipped by 1 base and J by 8 bases, with 11 bases between them. CDR3 in amino acids: CASSIGWNREAFF. CDR3 in DNA: TGTGCCAGTAGTATAGGTTGGAACAGAGAAGCTTTCTTT.

This clone was observed many times. The rearrangement uses TRBV5-6 and TRBJ2-2; D may be TRBD1 (6 bases). CDR1 and CDR2 (germline): SGHDT, YYEEEE. Trimming removed 3 bases at V and 3 bases at J, with 9 bases between. The CDR3 contains 14 residues. CDR3 coding DNA: TGTGCCAGCAGCTCCGGGACATACACCGGGGAGCTGTTTTTT. Amino acid sequence: CASSSGTYTGELFF.

The genes are TRBV15 and TRBJ1-3, with 8 nucleotides matching TRBD1. The V segment lost 1 base and the J segment 4 bases; nucleotides outside the gene matches: 9. Germline V gives CDR1 LNHNV, CDR2 YYDKDF (reference sequence). This CDR3 is built from 17 residues. The CDR3 DNA sequence: TGTGCCACCAGCAGAGTGGTTGACAGGGGAACGGGAAACACCATATATTTT. This codes for CATSRVVDRGTGNTIYF.

The chain combines TRBV6-5 with TRBJ1-1; D unresolved. This CDR3 spans 14 amino acids. V was clipped by 0 bases and J by 11 bases, with 16 bases between them. The germline CDR1 and CDR2 sequences are MNHEY and SVGAGI. The CDR3 DNA reads as TGTGCCAGCAGTTACTCGGGTAGGGTTGGTCGGGCTTTCTTT. Translation: CASSYSGRVGRAFF.

This clone was observed a few times. The chain is built from TRBV4-1 and TRBJ1-2, with TRBD1 identical over 11 bases. The CDR3 spans 15 residues. Germline assignment: CDR1 MGHRA and CDR2 YSYEKL. After removal of 2 bases from V and 3 bases from J, the junction contained 2 bases not matched to a gene. In nucleotides, the CDR3 is TGCGCCAGCAGCCAACCGGGACAGGGGGACTATGGCTACACCTTC. This gives the protein CASSQPGQGDYGYTF.

This clone was observed a few times. The genes are TRBV5-6 and TRBJ1-3; tentatively, D is TRBD1 (6 bases). In germline, CDR1 is SGHDT, CDR2 YYEEEE. With 1 base removed from V and 0 bases from J, the gap between germline ends came to 11 bases. The CDR3 is made up of 16 amino acids. The CDR3 DNA reads TGTGCCAGCAGCTTGTATGGACAGAGCTCTGGAAACACCATATATTTT. It yields the protein CASSLYGQSSGNTIYF.

This chain uses TRBV5-1 with TRBJ2-1; D uncertain. The V gene's germline CDR1 is SGHRS and CDR2 YFSETQ. Trimming shortened V by 0 bases and J by 3 bases, and 4 bases separated the two germline ends. The CDR3 runs 13 residues. The CDR3 nucleotides read TGCGCCAGCAGCTTGGACAACTACAATGAGCAGTTCTTC. This encodes CASSLDNYNEQFF. Variable domain in full (rest from reference TRBV5-1 and TRBJ2-1): KAGVTQTPRYLIKTRGQQVTLSCSPISGHRSVSWYQQTPGQGLQFLFEYFSETQRNKGNFPGRFSGRQFSNSRSEMNVSTLELGDSALYLCASSLDNYNEQFFGPGTRLTVL.

V usage is TRBV7-7 and J usage is TRBJ2-3, with D unresolved. The germline CDR1 and CDR2 sequences are SSHAT and FNYEAQ (reference sequence). The CDR3 length is 13 residues. V was clipped by 1 base and J by 4 bases, with 6 bases between them. The CDR3 DNA reads TGTGCCAGCAGCTTAGATCTGGCAGATACGCAGTATTTT. As protein: CASSLDLADTQYF.

This rearrangement joins TRBV7-9 to TRBJ2-7, with a weak D call TRBD1 (6 bases). CDR1 and CDR2 from the germline V gene are SEHNR and FQNEAQ (reference sequence). This CDR3 spans 16 amino acids. The V and J ends lost 5 bases and 0 bases respectively, with 17 bases between them. CDR3 coding DNA: TGTGCCAGCAGCACCTGGCTGGGGACACCCTCCTACGAGCAGTACTTC. Protein: CASSTWLGTPSYEQYF.

The rearrangement links TRBV28 to TRBJ2-1; the D is unclear. Germline V gene data show CDR1 as MDHEN and CDR2 as SYDVKM. Trimming took off 3 bases at V and 7 bases at J, with 16 bases between the two ends. The CDR3 sequence is 15 residues long. The CDR3, as DNA: TGTGCCAGCAGTTTCTTGGGCGGTACAAGAAATGAGCAGTTCTTC. Translated: CASSFLGGTRNEQFF. Filled out from reference TRBV28 and TRBJ2-1, the complete variable domain reads DVKVTQSSRYLVKRTGEKVFLECVQDMDHENMFWYRQDPGLGLRLIYFSYDVKMKEKGDIPEGYSVSREKKERFSLILESASTNQTSMYLCASSFLGGTRNEQFFGPGTRLTVL.

The chain is built from TRBV7-2 and TRBJ2-3; D may correspond to TRBD1 or TRBD2 (5 bases each). Germline CDR1 is SGHTA and CDR2 is FQGNSA. With 5 bases removed from V and 1 base from J, the gap between germline ends came to 13 bases. This CDR3 region has 15 residues. CDR3 loop: CASSTRDRGTDTQYF. The CDR3 coding sequence is TGTGCCAGCAGCACCCGGGACCGAGGCACAGATACGCAGTATTTT.

This chain links TRBV5-1 with TRBJ1-4; D uncertain. The CDR3 spans 17 residues. Germline CDR1 and CDR2: SGHRS and YFSETQ. Trimming removed 1 base from V and 2 bases from J, with 15 bases in between. The CDR3 bases are TGCGCCAGCAGCTTGTTGGGCCTTACGGGGACTAATGAAAAACTGTTTTTT. Its protein is CASSLLGLTGTNEKLFF.

The sample holds a few counts of this clone. This chain joins TRBV5-1 and TRBJ1-2; 7 positions agree with TRBD1. CDR3 length: 15 amino acids. The germline gives CDR1 SGHRS, CDR2 YFSETQ. Losses at the gene ends were 0 bases for V and 1 base for J; bases not matched to a gene: 3. The CDR3 protein is CASSLGDRFNYGYTF. The CDR3 bases are TGCGCCAGCAGCTTGGGGGACAGATTTAACTATGGCTACACCTTC. The whole variable domain, filled in from reference TRBV5-1 and TRBJ1-2, reads KAGVTQTPRYLIKTRGQQVTLSCSPISGHRSVSWYQQTPGQGLQFLFEYFSETQRNKGNFPGRFSGRQFSNSRSEMNVSTLELGDSALYLCASSLGDRFNYGYTFGSGTRLTVV.

This sequence joins TRBV15 and TRBJ1-1; possible D gene TRBD1, 6 bases. The CDR3 spans 14 residues. Germline loops: CDR1 LNHNV, CDR2 YYDKDF (reference sequence). The V end lost 1 base, the J end lost 1 base, and 7 bases lay between the germline ends. The CDR3 is CATSRVGQNTEAFF. The CDR3, as DNA: TGTGCCACCAGCAGAGTGGGACAGAACACTGAAGCTTTCTTT.

The gene calls are TRBV5-6 and TRBJ1-2; possibly TRBD1 for D (6 bases). The CDR3 contains 19 residues. Per germline, CDR1 SGHDT and CDR2 YYEEEE. With 0 bases removed from V and 1 base from J, the gap between germline ends came to 22 bases. The CDR3 here is CASSLAGQGNQGINYGYTF. In nucleotides, the CDR3 is TGTGCCAGCAGCTTGGCTGGCCAGGGGAATCAGGGGATTAACTATGGCTACACCTTC.

The rearrangement links TRBV9 to TRBJ2-1; 7 bases line up with TRBD1. V lost 5 bases and J lost 4; bases outside the gene matches: 9. The CDR3 totals 15 residues. CDR1 SGDLS and CDR2 YYNGEE come from the germline V gene. DNA of the CDR3: TGTGCCAGCAGTGAGATGGGACAGTCTTACAATGAGCAGTTCTTC. Amino acids: CASSEMGQSYNEQFF.